The 8 T cell receptor beta chains below come from one sample, sequenced in a study of T cell clonotyping in hematopoietic cell transplantation. The time point is: recipient sample about 28 days before transplant, after cytoreduction. TCRdb's copy holds only in-frame clones and misses some; the assay was immunoSEQ multiplex PCR. The sample includes about 41,000 clones, approximately 82% seen only once; the top ten take about 5.4%. Material: peripheral blood mononuclear cells, obtained before stem cell transplant. These receptors all come from a man aged 55 to 70 with myelodysplastic syndrome. Some clones in this sample may be carry-over from other donors' samples.

This clone was counted between two and nine times. The junction differs from germline at one of its ends, possibly a read error. The V gene is TRBV7-7, the J gene TRBJ2-3, with 12 bases matching TRBD2. The CDR3 runs to 15 residues. Per the germline V gene, CDR1 is SSHAT and CDR2 is FNYEAQ (reference sequence). This chain's CDR3 is CASSSSGGAADTQYF. The CDR3 bases are TGTGCTAGCAGCTCTAGCGGGGGGGCGGCAGATACGCAGTATTTT.

This clone was counted once. The genes are TRBV6-5 and TRBJ2-5; 12 bases are shared with TRBD2. CDR1 is MNHEY and CDR2 is SVGAGI in the germline V gene. With 9 bases clipped from V and 4 bases from J, the junction kept 6 bases outside the gene matches. CDR3 length: 14 amino acids. The CDR3, as DNA: TGTGCCAGTGCTAGCGGGGGGGCCGTAGAGACCCAGTACTTC. Protein sequence: CASASGGAVETQYF.

This clone was seen a few times. The J gene is TRBJ1-3, the V gene TRBV4-3; maybe TRBD1 (6 bases). Germline CDR1 is LGHNA and CDR2 is YSLEER. The CDR3 covers 15 residues. V gave up 3 bases and J gave up 1 base, with 10 bases separating them. The CDR3 region is CASSHTRGSGNTIYF. CDR3 nucleotides: TGCGCCAGCAGCCACACCAGGGGTTCTGGAAACACCATATATTTT.

V gene TRBV4-3 combines with J gene TRBJ2-4; 8 bases line up with TRBD1. V gave up 0 bases and J gave up 7 bases; unmatched junction bases: 11. The CDR3 length is 17 residues. From germline, CDR1 is LGHNA and CDR2 YSLEER. CDR3 protein: CASSQEIGQGALNIQYF. The CDR3 DNA follows: TGCGCCAGCAGCCAAGAGATCGGGCAGGGGGCCCTGAACATTCAGTACTTC.

The chain has TRBV6-6 and TRBJ2-2, with a tentative D call TRBD2 (5 bases). The CDR3 is 15 residues long. The ends were cut back, 6 bases at V and 0 bases at J, with 11 bases in the middle. Germline CDR1 MNHNY, CDR2 SVGAGI (reference sequence). The CDR3 DNA reads as TGTGCCAGCAGCGTCGGACTTTCGAACACCGGGGAGCTGTTTTTT. Translation gives CASSVGLSNTGELFF.

This rearrangement joins TRBV27 to TRBJ2-3, with 7 bases identical to TRBD1. The ends lost 4 bases at V and 2 bases at J; junction bases unmatched: 6. The length of the CDR3 is 15 residues. The germline V gene encodes CDR1 MNHEY and CDR2 SMNVEV (reference sequence). Written as DNA, the CDR3 is TGTGCCAGCAGTTCGAAGGACAGGATCACAGATACGCAGTATTTT. Translation gives CASSSKDRITDTQYF.

The rearrangement joins TRBV2 to TRBJ1-1; TRBD1 aligns across 9 bases. The germline CDR1 and CDR2 sequences are SNHLY and FYNNEI. Trimming at V came to 11 bases and at J to 0 bases, leaving 13 bases not matched to a gene. The CDR3 has 16 amino acids. CDR3 DNA: TGTGCCGGATCCCACAGGGGGCGGATTTTGAACACTGAAGCTTTCTTT. Its protein is CAGSHRGRILNTEAFF.

The chain combines TRBV27 with TRBJ1-4; D may be TRBD1 (6 bases). V was clipped by 5 bases and J by 1 base, with 11 bases between them. Germline V CDR1 and CDR2: MNHEY, SMNVEV (reference sequence). The CDR3 is 15 residues long. For the CDR3, the DNA is TGTGCCAGCAGTCCGGAACAGGGAACTAATGAAAAACTGTTTTTT. Protein: CASSPEQGTNEKLFF.